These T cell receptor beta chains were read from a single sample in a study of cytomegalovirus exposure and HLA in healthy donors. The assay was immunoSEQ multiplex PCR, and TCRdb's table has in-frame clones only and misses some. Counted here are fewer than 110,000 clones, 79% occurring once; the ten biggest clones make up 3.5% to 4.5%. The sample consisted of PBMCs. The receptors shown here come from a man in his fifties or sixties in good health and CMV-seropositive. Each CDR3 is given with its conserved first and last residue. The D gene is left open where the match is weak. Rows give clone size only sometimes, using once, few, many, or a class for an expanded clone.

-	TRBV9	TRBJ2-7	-	CASSVDRSSYEQYF	TGTGCCAGCAGCGTAGATCGGAGCTCCTACGAGCAGTACTTC
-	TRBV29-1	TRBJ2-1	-	CSVVSASYNEQFF	TGCAGCGTTGTGAGCGCATCCTACAATGAGCAGTTCTTC
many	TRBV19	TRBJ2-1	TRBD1	CASSPRDRFDNEQFF	TGTGCCAGTAGTCCGAGGGACAGGTTCGACAATGAGCAGTTCTTC
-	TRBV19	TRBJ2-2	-	CASSIRQTTGELFF	TGTGCCAGTAGTATCCGACAGACCACCGGGGAGCTGTTTTTT
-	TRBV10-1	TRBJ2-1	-	CASSESGPRSMVQFF	TGCGCCAGCAGTGAGTCTGGTCCCAGGTCCATGGTTCAGTTCTTC
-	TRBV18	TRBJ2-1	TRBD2	CASSQLPREGSYNEQFF	TGTGCCAGCTCACAACTCCCTCGGGAGGGATCCTACAATGAGCAGTTCTTC
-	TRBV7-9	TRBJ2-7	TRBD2	CSSSSRTSGPYEQYF	TGTTCCAGCAGCTCTCGGACTAGCGGACCCTACGAGCAGTACTTC
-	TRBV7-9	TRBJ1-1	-	CASSLGGSENTEAFF	TGTGCCAGCAGCCTCGGAGGGTCAGAGAACACTGAAGCTTTCTTT
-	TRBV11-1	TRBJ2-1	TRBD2	CASSLAPTSGTYNEQFF	TGTGCCAGCAGCTTAGCGCCCACTAGCGGGACTTACAATGAGCAGTTCTTC
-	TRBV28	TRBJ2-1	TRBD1	CASSRTGGIIGNEQFF	TGTGCCAGCAGTCGGACAGGGGGCATCATTGGCAATGAGCAGTTCTTC
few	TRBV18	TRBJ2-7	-	CASSPKYEQYF	TGTGCCAGCTCACCCAAATACGAGCAGTACTTC
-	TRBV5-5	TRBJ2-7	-	CASSLDVWATYEQYF	TGTGCCAGCAGCTTGGATGTGTGGGCCACCTACGAGCAGTACTTC
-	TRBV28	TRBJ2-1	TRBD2	CASSAFAGGYNEQFF	TGTGCCAGCAGTGCGTTTGCGGGAGGATACAATGAGCAGTTCTTC
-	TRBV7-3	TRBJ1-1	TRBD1	CASSSRGGGEAFF	TGTGCCAGCAGCTCAAGAGGGGGCGGTGAAGCTTTCTTT
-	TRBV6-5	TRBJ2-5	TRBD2	CASRRAGGSVETQYF	TGTGCCAGCAGACGAGCGGGAGGGAGTGTGGAGACCCAGTACTTC
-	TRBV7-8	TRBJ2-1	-	CASSPWLAGEQFF	TGTGCCAGCAGCCCCTGGCTAGCCGGTGAGCAGTTCTTC
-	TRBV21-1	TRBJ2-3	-	CASSKEGGRESDTQYF	TGTGCCAGCAGCAAAGAGGGCGGCAGGGAATCAGATACGCAGTATTTT
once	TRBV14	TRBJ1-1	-	CASSQGDTREAFF	TGTGCCAGCAGCCAGGGGGACACGAGGGAGGCTTTCTTT
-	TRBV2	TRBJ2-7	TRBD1	CASRRGTGLYEQYF	TGTGCCAGCAGGAGGGGGACAGGACTCTACGAGCAGTACTTC
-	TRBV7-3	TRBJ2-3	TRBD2	CASSMGLAGKTTDTQYF	TGTGCCAGCAGCATGGGACTAGCGGGAAAGACCACAGATACGCAGTATTTT
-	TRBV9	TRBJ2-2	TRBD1	CASSATGANTGELFF	TGTGCCAGCAGCGCCACAGGGGCGAACACCGGGGAGCTGTTTTTT
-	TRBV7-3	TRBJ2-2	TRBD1	CASSSGQGAGTGELFF	TGTGCCAGCAGCTCAGGACAGGGGGCAGGCACCGGGGAGCTGTTTTTT
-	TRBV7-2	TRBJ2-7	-	CASSATGTTSEQYF	TGTGCCAGCAGCGCCACAGGGACCACTTCCGAGCAGTACTTC
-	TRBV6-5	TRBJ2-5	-	CASSYRGETQYF	TGTGCCAGCAGTTACCGCGGGGAGACCCAGTACTTC
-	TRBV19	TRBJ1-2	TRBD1	CASSLGTGVGFYGYTF	TGTGCCAGTAGCCTCGGGACAGGGGTTGGATTCTATGGCTACACCTTC
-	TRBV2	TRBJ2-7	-	CASASRPYEQYF	TGTGCCAGTGCTAGTAGGCCCTACGAGCAGTACTTC